This is a list of T cell receptor beta chains from one sample in a study of blood T cell repertoires in COVID-19. The method was immunoSEQ multiplex PCR; TCRdb's version includes in-frame clones alone and lacks a portion of them. Among 130,000 to 150,000 clones listed, under 90% were seen once. Sequencing input: peripheral blood. The receptor set was obtained from a man in his 70s who had recovered from COVID-19. Both conserved end residues are part of each CDR3. D genes are given only for firm matches. Size is stated for part of the rows, as once, few or many counts, or as a class when the clone is expanded.

cdr3_aa cdr3_nt d_call clone_size j_call cdr3_length v_call
CASSYSGSAETQYF TGTGCCAGCAGTTACTCGGGCTCCGCAGAGACCCAGTACTTC NA NA TRBJ2-5 14 TRBV6-2/TRBV6-3
CASSESRSGNTIYF TGCGCCAGCAGTGAGTCGCGCTCTGGAAACACCATATATTTT NA NA TRBJ1-3 14 TRBV10-1
CASSLLTSGTYEQYF TGCGCCAGCAGCCTACTGACTAGCGGCACCTACGAGCAGTACTTC TRBD2 NA TRBJ2-7 15 TRBV4-1
CATTPSTGANTIYF TGTGCCACCACCCCGTCGACAGGGGCAAACACCATATATTTT TRBD1 NA TRBJ1-3 14 TRBV7-8
CASSTSGSGTYEQYF TGTGCCAGCTCCACCAGTGGTAGCGGGACCTACGAGCAGTACTTC TRBD2 NA TRBJ2-7 15 TRBV18
CASSTGQGDEQYF TGTGCCAGCAGCACTGGACAGGGAGACGAGCAGTACTTC TRBD1 NA TRBJ2-7 13 TRBV5-4
CASSFSGQGANEQFF TGTGCCAGCAGCTTCTCGGGACAGGGGGCAAATGAGCAGTTCTTC TRBD1 NA TRBJ2-1 15 TRBV11-3
CSVEVAGVRDTQYF TGCAGCGTTGAAGTAGCGGGAGTTAGAGATACGCAGTATTTT TRBD2 NA TRBJ2-3 14 TRBV29-1
CASSLAATSGFNEQFF TGTGCCAGCAGCTTAGCGGCTACTAGCGGCTTCAATGAGCAGTTCTTC TRBD2 NA TRBJ2-1 16 TRBV7-2
CAWSFGVREDETQYF TGTGCCTGGAGTTTTGGGGTGAGGGAAGACGAGACCCAGTACTTC NA NA TRBJ2-5 15 TRBV30
CASSPRAGGPKNIQYF TGTGCCAGCAGCCCGCGGGCAGGGGGACCCAAAAACATTCAGTACTTC TRBD1 NA TRBJ2-4 16 TRBV11-2
CASSPPLRGTQYF TGTGCCAGCTCACCGCCCCTCCGGGGGACCCAGTACTTC NA NA TRBJ2-5 13 TRBV18
CASSPLAGVDEQFF TGTGCCAGCAGCCCCCTAGCGGGAGTGGATGAGCAGTTCTTC TRBD2 many TRBJ2-1 14 TRBV9
CAWNGGSLYNEQFF TGTGCCTGGAACGGCGGGTCCCTTTACAATGAGCAGTTCTTC NA NA TRBJ2-1 14 TRBV30
CASSQLTARGYGYTF TGTGCCAGCAGCCAACTCACGGCTCGAGGCTATGGCTACACCTTC NA NA TRBJ1-2 15 TRBV14
CASTEWGLGNTIYF TGTGCCAGCACCGAGTGGGGGCTTGGAAACACCATATATTTT NA few TRBJ1-3 14 TRBV2
CASSIRTLGANNEQFF TGTGCCAGTAGTATCCGGACCCTGGGGGCAAACAATGAGCAGTTCTTC NA NA TRBJ2-1 16 TRBV19
CASSLAGATETQYF TGTGCCAGCAGCTTAGCGGGGGCCACGGAGACCCAGTACTTC NA once TRBJ2-5 14 TRBV7-8
CAWSQAGGEYF TGTGCCTGGAGTCAGGCGGGAGGCGAGTACTTC TRBD2 NA TRBJ2-7 11 TRBV30
CSTSGADGTYEQYF TGCAGCACCAGCGGGGCGGACGGAACCTACGAGCAGTACTTC TRBD2 few TRBJ2-7 14 TRBV29-1
CASSRAGGVGDTQYF TGTGCCAGCAGTAGAGCGGGAGGGGTAGGAGATACGCAGTATTTT TRBD2 NA TRBJ2-3 15 TRBV6-2/TRBV6-3
CASSLGQSTDTQYF TGTGCCAGCAGCCTCGGACAGTCCACAGATACGCAGTATTTT NA NA TRBJ2-3 14 TRBV7-9
CASSQDATDPYEQYF TGTGCCAGCAGCCAAGACGCGACAGATCCCTACGAGCAGTACTTC NA NA TRBJ2-7 15 TRBV3-1/TRBV3-2
CASSFYSPRGYGYTF TGTGCCAGCAGTTTTTACTCCCCGCGGGGCTATGGCTACACCTTC NA NA TRBJ1-2 15 TRBV28
CASSEGRTVIYEQYF TGTGCCAGCAGTGAAGGGCGGACAGTGATCTACGAGCAGTACTTC NA NA TRBJ2-7 15 TRBV2
CASSLGQTGRFGYTF TGTGCCAGCAGCTTGGGACAGACAGGTCGTTTTGGCTACACCTTC NA NA TRBJ1-2 15 TRBV5-4
CARSLGDRINQPQHF TGTGCCAGAAGCTTGGGGGACAGAATCAATCAGCCCCAGCATTTT TRBD1 NA TRBJ1-5 15 TRBV5-3
CSVIGGSYSYEQYF TGCAGCGTCATTGGGGGGTCATACTCCTACGAGCAGTACTTC NA NA TRBJ2-7 14 TRBV29-1
CASGLVFGLAGGGDTQYF TGTGCTAGTGGTTTGGTGTTTGGACTAGCGGGAGGGGGAGATACGCAGTATTTT TRBD2 NA TRBJ2-3 18 TRBV12-5
CASSETSYEQYF TGTGCCAGCAGTGAAACAAGCTACGAGCAGTACTTC NA NA TRBJ2-7 12 TRBV2
CASSLSWTAGEQYF TGTGCCAGCAGCTTAAGTTGGACGGCGGGAGAGCAGTACTTC NA NA TRBJ2-7 14 TRBV7-2
CASSDSGPTYNEQFF TGTGCCAGCAGTGATAGCGGACCAACCTACAATGAGCAGTTCTTC NA NA TRBJ2-1 15 TRBV2
CASSTDNTAGELFF TGTGCCAGCAGCACGGACAATACGGCCGGGGAGCTGTTTTTT NA NA TRBJ2-2 14 TRBV6-2/TRBV6-3
CAISESPHRKNYEQYF TGTGCCATCAGTGAGTCTCCCCACAGGAAAAACTACGAGCAGTACTTC NA NA TRBJ2-7 16 TRBV10-3
CSVRGWTGDTDTQYF TGCAGCGTTCGAGGATGGACAGGTGACACAGATACGCAGTATTTT TRBD1 NA TRBJ2-3 15 TRBV29-1
CASSRWAGGYNEQFF TGTGCCAGCAGCCGGTGGGCGGGAGGGTACAATGAGCAGTTCTTC TRBD2 NA TRBJ2-1 15 TRBV11-2
CASSLRGLYEQYF TGTGCCAGCAGCTTAAGGGGGCTTTACGAGCAGTACTTC TRBD1 NA TRBJ2-7 13 TRBV7-8
CASSSRKTSGGRNTQYF TGTGCCAGCAGCTCCCGTAAGACTAGCGGGGGGAGAAATACGCAGTATTTT TRBD2 NA TRBJ2-3 17 TRBV7-9
CATSRTTGRRSTDTQYF TGTGCCACCAGCAGAACCACAGGGCGGAGAAGCACAGATACGCAGTATTTT NA NA TRBJ2-3 17 TRBV15
CASTRRIAEQFF TGTGCCAGCACCCGGCGGATCGCTGAGCAGTTCTTC NA NA TRBJ2-1 12 TRBV12-3/TRBV12-4
CASSKGGSGSSYNEQFF TGTGCCAGCAGCAAAGGAGGTAGCGGGAGCTCCTACAATGAGCAGTTCTTC NA NA TRBJ2-1 17 TRBV21-1
CASSQASAGVRDTQYF TGTGCCAGCAGCCAAGCAAGCGCGGGAGTCAGAGATACGCAGTATTTT TRBD2 NA TRBJ2-3 16 TRBV3-1/TRBV3-2
CASTLGGANTEAFF TGTGCCAGCACCTTGGGGGGAGCGAACACTGAAGCTTTCTTT NA once TRBJ1-1 14 TRBV7-9
CASTPGGLGNTGELFF TGTGCCAGCACCCCCGGGGGGCTAGGGAACACCGGGGAGCTGTTTTTT NA NA TRBJ2-2 16 TRBV9
CASSEGRLGGYGYTF TGTGCCAGCAGTGAGGGGAGGCTGGGGGGATATGGCTACACCTTC NA NA TRBJ1-2 15 TRBV6-1
CATSRGPTSGYEQYF TGTGCCACCAGCAGAGGCCCTACTAGCGGGTACGAGCAGTACTTC TRBD2 NA TRBJ2-7 15 TRBV15
CASSYPGQGRREQYF TGTGCCAGCAGTTACCCGGGACAGGGACGTCGCGAGCAGTACTTC TRBD1 NA TRBJ2-7 15 TRBV6-2/TRBV6-3
CASCFLRGGTDTQYF TGTGCCAGCTGCTTTTTGCGGGGAGGCACAGATACGCAGTATTTT NA NA TRBJ2-3 15 TRBV27
CASSYGASGEYEQYF TGTGCCAGCAGTTACGGGGCTAGCGGAGAGTACGAGCAGTACTTC TRBD2 NA TRBJ2-7 15 TRBV6-5
CASSPRFVGVGPDEQFF TGTGCCAGCAGTCCCCGATTTGTGGGAGTGGGTCCGGATGAGCAGTTCTTC NA once TRBJ2-1 17 TRBV6-6
CASSSSDWVDTGELFF TGTGCCAGCTCATCCTCGGACTGGGTAGACACCGGGGAGCTGTTTTTT NA NA TRBJ2-2 16 TRBV18
CAWSAAGVGWEQYF TGTGCCTGGAGTGCCGCAGGTGTTGGTTGGGAGCAGTACTTC NA NA TRBJ2-7 14 TRBV30
CASSQGTSGNHGELFF TGCGCCAGCAGCCAAGGAACTAGCGGGAATCACGGGGAGCTGTTTTTT TRBD2 NA TRBJ2-2 16 TRBV4-3
CASSRAGRTGELFF TGCGCCAGCAGCCGAGCGGGAAGAACCGGGGAGCTGTTTTTT TRBD2 NA TRBJ2-2 14 TRBV5-1
CASRPPRRPQHF TGCGCCAGCAGACCCCCGAGGCGGCCCCAGCATTTT NA NA TRBJ1-5 12 TRBV23-1
CASSLANPQETQYF TGCGCCAGCAGCTTGGCCAATCCTCAGGAGACCCAGTACTTC NA NA TRBJ2-5 14 TRBV5-1
CASRPADRTDTQYF TGTGCCAGTAGGCCGGCAGACAGGACAGATACGCAGTATTTT NA NA TRBJ2-3 14 TRBV19